The T cell receptor (beta chain) under discussion was sequenced for a study of T cells after posttransplantation cyclophosphamide. Whole-study findings and limits: Later blood repertoires were often dominated by clones from the donor CD8+ memory compartment.

This related bone marrow graft donor gave peripheral blood on the day of marrow donation. V lost 5 bases, J lost 5 bases, and 15 bases lay in between. Germline values: CDR1 SGHTA, CDR2 FQGTGA. The CDR3 spans 14 residues. The repertoire was sequenced with immunoSEQ multiplex PCR; TCRdb's copy has only in-frame clones and lacks some. Of roughly 4,000 clones listed, 62% are singletons. This clone was recorded only once. The antigen remains unidentified. The TCR was taken from a man aged 30 to 39 in good health and a related stem cell transplant donor. The chain joins TRBV7-3 to TRBJ1-1, with a weak D call TRBD1 (5 bases). Sequencing was performed on memory CD8+ T cells sorted from blood. The CDR3 loop reads CASSPGPGETEAFF. For the CDR3, the DNA is TGTGCCAGCAGCCCGGGTCCGGGGGAGACTGAAGCTTTCTTT. Drawing the rest from reference TRBV7-3 and TRBJ1-1, the complete variable domain is GAGVSQTPSNKVTEKGKYVELRCDPISGHTALYWYRQSLGQGPEFLIYFQGTGAADDSGLPNDRFFAVRPEGSVSTLKIQRTERGDSAVYLCASSPGPGETEAFFGQGTRLTVV.